This T cell receptor (beta chain) was sequenced during a study of cytomegalovirus exposure and HLA in healthy donors. Assay used: immunoSEQ multiplex PCR; TCRdb lists only in-frame clones, some missing. This sample yields some 71,000 clones, of which about 94% are seen a single time; more than 1% belongs to the top ten. V shed 5 bases, J shed 4 bases, and the junction held 8 bases outside the gene matches. The CDR3 has 14 residues. The V gene's germline CDR1 is SGHRS and CDR2 YFSETQ. The chain joins TRBV5-1 to TRBJ1-2; 7 bases map to TRBD1. The source of this sequence is a woman between 18 and 29 years old in good health and CMV-seronegative. The sample was PBMCs. CDR3 in amino acids: CASRPGTAFYGYTF. The DNA for the CDR3 is TGCGCCAGCAGACCCGGGACAGCTTTCTATGGCTACACCTTC.